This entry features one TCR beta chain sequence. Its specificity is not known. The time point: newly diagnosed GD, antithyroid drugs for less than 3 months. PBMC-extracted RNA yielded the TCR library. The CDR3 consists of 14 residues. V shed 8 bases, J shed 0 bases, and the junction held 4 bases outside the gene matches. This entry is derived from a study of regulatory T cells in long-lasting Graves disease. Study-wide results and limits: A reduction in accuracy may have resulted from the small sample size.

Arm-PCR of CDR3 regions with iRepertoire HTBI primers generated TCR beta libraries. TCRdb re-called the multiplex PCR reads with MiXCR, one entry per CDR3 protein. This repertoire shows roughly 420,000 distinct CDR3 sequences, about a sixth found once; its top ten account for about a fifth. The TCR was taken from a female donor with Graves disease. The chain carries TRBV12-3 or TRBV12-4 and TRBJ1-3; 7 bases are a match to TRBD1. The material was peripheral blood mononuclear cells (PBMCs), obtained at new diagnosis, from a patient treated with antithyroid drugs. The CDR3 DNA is TGTGCCAGCGTGGGACAGATCTCTGGAAACACCATATATTTT. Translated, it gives CASVGQISGNTIYF.